This entry concerns a single T cell receptor beta chain. The target antigen is unknown. The entry originates in a study of STAT3 mutations in large granular lymphocyte leukemia. Study-wide points: At least one immunodominant TCR beta clonotype appeared in every T-cell large granular lymphocyte leukemia patient.

Per germline, CDR1 KGHSH and CDR2 LQKENI. Trimming at V came to 3 bases and at J to 4 bases, leaving 2 bases not matched to a gene. This CDR3 has 15 residues. Generated by immunoSEQ multiplex PCR, the TCRdb table keeps only in-frame clones and is missing some. The sample contains approximately 13,000 clones, over 75% of which appear only once. The chain has TRBV18 and TRBJ2-1, with 11 bases aligning to TRBD2. Source material: peripheral blood mononuclear cells. The receptor was derived from a man aged 60 to 69 with T-cell large granular lymphocyte leukemia. Some clones in this sample may be carry-over from other donors' samples. CDR3 DNA: TGTGCCAGCTCACCTTTAGCGGGAGGGTACAATGAGCAGTTCTTC. Residues: CASSPLAGGYNEQFF.